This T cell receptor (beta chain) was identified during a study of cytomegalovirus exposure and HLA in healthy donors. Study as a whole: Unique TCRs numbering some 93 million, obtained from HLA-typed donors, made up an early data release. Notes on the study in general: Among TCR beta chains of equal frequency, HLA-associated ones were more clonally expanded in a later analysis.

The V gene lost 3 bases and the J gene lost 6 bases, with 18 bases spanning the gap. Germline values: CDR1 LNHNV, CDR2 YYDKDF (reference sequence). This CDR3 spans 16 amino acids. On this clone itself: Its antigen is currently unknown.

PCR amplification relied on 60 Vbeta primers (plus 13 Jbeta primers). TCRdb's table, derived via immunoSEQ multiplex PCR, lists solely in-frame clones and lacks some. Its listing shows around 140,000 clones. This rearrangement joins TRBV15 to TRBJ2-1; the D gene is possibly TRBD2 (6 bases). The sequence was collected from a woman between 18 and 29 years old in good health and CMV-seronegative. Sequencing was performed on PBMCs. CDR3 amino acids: CATSSTLGPEGNEQFF. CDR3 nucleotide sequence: TGTGCCACCAGCAGTACCCTAGGTCCGGAGGGCAATGAGCAGTTCTTC.